This T cell receptor (beta chain) stems from a study of shared clonotypes between healthy human individuals. Broader study findings: Generally, naive subsets came out with larger estimated richness than memory subsets. Specimens sampled were limited to blood, with tissue repertoires likely differing.

CDR1 and CDR2 from the germline V gene are MNHEY and SMNVEV (reference sequence). CDR3 size: 15 residues. Losses at the gene ends were 3 bases for V and 4 bases for J; bases not matched to a gene: 7. TCRdb keeps only in-frame clones here, not all; method: immunoSEQ multiplex PCR. The sample shows 600,000 to 800,000 clones, around 77% of them seen only once. Worth noting for this clone: Antigen unknown.

The sequence derives from a woman under 40 in good health. The chain recombines TRBV27 with TRBJ2-7, with 9 bases aligning to TRBD2. Material for sequencing was memory CD4+ T cells sorted from blood. The subset here: CD45RA-negative fraction. Here the CDR3 DNA reads TGTGCCAGCAGTTTTAAGACTAGCGGTTTATACGAGCAGTACTTC. This gives the protein CASSFKTSGLYEQYF.